The clone carrying this T cell receptor (beta chain) has ten or more counts. What it recognizes is unknown. Germline CDR1 DFQATT, CDR2 SNEGSKA (reference sequence). The CDR3 runs to 14 residues. V gave up 5 bases and J gave up 4 bases; unmatched junction bases: 5. MiXCR, run by TCRdb on the multiplex PCR reads, gives a single entry per CDR3 protein. The sample consists of around 140,000 distinct CDR3 sequences, under 25% of them appearing once. This entry is derived from a study of breast tumors, draining lymph nodes, adjacent tissues. Overall study findings and caveats: Most tumor T cells seemingly derive from lymph node, then expand in tumor. The lymph node origin of tumor T cells was framed as consistent with a hypothesis, not demonstrated.

The lymph nodes were axillary draining lymph nodes from breast cancer patients. What was sequenced was axillary lymph node tissue. The chain combines TRBV20-1 with TRBJ2-2; 9 bases are shared with TRBD2. The clonotype originates from a female donor with breast cancer. Some clones in this sample may be carry-over from other donors' samples. The CDR3 region has the DNA TGCAGTGCTTCGCCTAGCGGGACCACCGGGGAGCTGTTTTTT. Amino acids: CSASPSGTTGELFF.